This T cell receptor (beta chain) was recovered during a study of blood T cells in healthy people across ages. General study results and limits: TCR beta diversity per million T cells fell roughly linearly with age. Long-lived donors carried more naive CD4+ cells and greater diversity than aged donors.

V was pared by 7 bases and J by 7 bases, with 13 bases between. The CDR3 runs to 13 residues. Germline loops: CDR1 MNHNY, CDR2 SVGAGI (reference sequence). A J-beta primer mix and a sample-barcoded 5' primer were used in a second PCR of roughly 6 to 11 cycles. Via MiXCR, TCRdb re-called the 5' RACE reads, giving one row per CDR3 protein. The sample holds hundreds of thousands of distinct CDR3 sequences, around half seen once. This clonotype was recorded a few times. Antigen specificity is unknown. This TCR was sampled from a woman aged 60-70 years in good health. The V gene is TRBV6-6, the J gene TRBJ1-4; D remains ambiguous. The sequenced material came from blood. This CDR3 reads CASTQLSGEKLFF. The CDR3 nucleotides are TGTGCCAGCACCCAGCTATCCGGTGAAAAACTGTTTTTT.